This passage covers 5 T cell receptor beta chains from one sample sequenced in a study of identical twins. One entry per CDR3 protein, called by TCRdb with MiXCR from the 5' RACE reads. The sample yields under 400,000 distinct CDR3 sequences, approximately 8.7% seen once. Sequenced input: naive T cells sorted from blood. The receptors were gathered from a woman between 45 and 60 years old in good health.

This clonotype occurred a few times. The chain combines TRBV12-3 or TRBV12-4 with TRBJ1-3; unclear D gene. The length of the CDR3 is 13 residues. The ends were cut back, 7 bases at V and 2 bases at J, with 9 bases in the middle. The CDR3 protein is CASTRPPGNTIYF. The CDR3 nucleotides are TGTGCCAGCACCCGCCCCCCTGGAAACACCATATATTTT.

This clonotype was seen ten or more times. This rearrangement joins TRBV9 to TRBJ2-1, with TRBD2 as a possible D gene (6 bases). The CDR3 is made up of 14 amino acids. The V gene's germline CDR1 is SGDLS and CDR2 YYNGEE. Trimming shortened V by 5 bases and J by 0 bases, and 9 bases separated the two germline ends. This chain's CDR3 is CASSRESSYNEQFF. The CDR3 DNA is TGTGCCAGCAGTCGGGAGAGCTCCTACAATGAGCAGTTCTTC. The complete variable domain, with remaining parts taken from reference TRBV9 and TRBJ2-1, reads DSGVTQTPKHLITATGQRVTLRCSPRSGDLSVYWYQQSLDQGLQFLIQYYNGEERAKGNILERFSAQQFPDLHSELNLSSLELGDSALYFCASSRESSYNEQFFGPGTRLTVL.

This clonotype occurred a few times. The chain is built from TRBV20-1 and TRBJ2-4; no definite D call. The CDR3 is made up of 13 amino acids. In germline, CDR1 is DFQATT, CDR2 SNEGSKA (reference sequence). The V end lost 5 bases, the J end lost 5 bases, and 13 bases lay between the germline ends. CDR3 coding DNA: TGCAGTGCTGATCTGGACGCCCAAAACATTCAGTACTTC. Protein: CSADLDAQNIQYF.

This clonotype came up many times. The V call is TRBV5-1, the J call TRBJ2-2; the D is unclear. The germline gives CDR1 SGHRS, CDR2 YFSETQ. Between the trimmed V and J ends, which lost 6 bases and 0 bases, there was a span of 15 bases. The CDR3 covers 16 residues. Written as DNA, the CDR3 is TGCGCCAGCACCCTAAGCCTAGGGACGAACACCGGGGAGCTGTTTTTT. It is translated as CASTLSLGTNTGELFF. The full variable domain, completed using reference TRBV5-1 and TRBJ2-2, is KAGVTQTPRYLIKTRGQQVTLSCSPISGHRSVSWYQQTPGQGLQFLFEYFSETQRNKGNFPGRFSGRQFSNSRSEMNVSTLELGDSALYLCASTLSLGTNTGELFFGEGSRLTVL.

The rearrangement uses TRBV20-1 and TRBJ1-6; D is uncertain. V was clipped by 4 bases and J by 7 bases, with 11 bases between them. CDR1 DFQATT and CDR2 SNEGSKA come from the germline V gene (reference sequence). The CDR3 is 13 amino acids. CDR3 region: CSAIIRENSPLHF. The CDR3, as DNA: TGCAGTGCTATAATACGGGAGAATTCACCCCTCCACTTT.